Listed here is a single T cell receptor beta chain. Its antigen is currently unknown. This sample also contains other DNA sequences that code for the same CDR3. The source of the sample is a study of shared clonotypes between healthy human individuals. The study, taken as a whole, reports: Non-shared clonotypes had lower generation probabilities than clonotypes shared by all four sorted-subset donors.

Germline V gene lookup returns CDR1 MNHEY and CDR2 SMNVEV (reference sequence). This CDR3 has 13 residues. V lost 0 bases, J lost 4 bases, and 7 bases lay in between. Naive CD8 isolation took CD45RO-negative cells positively selected for CCR7 and excluded terminally differentiated effector memory CD45RA+ cells. Method: immunoSEQ multiplex PCR; TCRdb's copy keeps in-frame clones and lacks some. The repertoire includes under 2,000,000 clones, about 95% of them detected once, and 1% to 1.5% sits in the top ten. The TCR originated in a man younger than 35 in good health. V usage is TRBV27 and J usage is TRBJ2-7; no clear D. Material: naive CD8+ T cells sorted from blood. In DNA form, the CDR3 reads TGTGCCAGCAGTTTATCGCCTGATTACGAGCAGTACTTC. Its translation is CASSLSPDYEQYF.